This T cell receptor beta chain was documented in a study of cytomegalovirus exposure and HLA in healthy donors. Study outcomes and limitations: Further analysis, carried out later, found HLA-associated TCR beta chains more clonally expanded than equally common other chains.

Both 60 Vbeta primers and 13 Jbeta primers went into the PCR. The protocol was immunoSEQ multiplex PCR, while the TCRdb copy is restricted to in-frame clones and leaves out a portion. The repertoire holds about 140,000 clones, with about 78% as singletons. A note on this clone: Its target is not known. Since no conserved phenylalanine or tryptophan closes the CDR3, a read error is the likely cause.

Looked up from germline, CDR1 is MNHNS and CDR2 is SASEGT. The CDR3 runs 14 residues. The V and J ends lost 7 bases and 5 bases respectively, with 15 bases between them. This chain links TRBV6-1 with TRBJ1-5, with D possibly matching TRBD1 (6 bases). The receptor was derived from a man younger than 30 in good health and CMV-seronegative. Material: PBMCs. The CDR3: CASKDPGDHQPQHL. The CDR3 nucleotides read TGTGCCAGCAAGGACCCAGGGGATCATCAGCCCCAGCATCTT.